This TCR beta chain was sequenced during a study of radiotherapy plus CTLA-4 blockade in lung cancer. Whole-study context: With less than 40% of patients having disease control, objective responses were seen in less than 20%.

V shed 0 bases and J shed 5 bases, with 17 bases lying between them. Germline assignment: CDR1 SEHNR and CDR2 FQNEAQ (reference sequence). The CDR3 has 17 amino acids. Patients with chemo-refractory metastatic non-small-cell lung cancer received focal radiation plus CTLA-4 blockade with ipilimumab. Profiling relied on immunoSEQ multiplex PCR, and the TCRdb table lists in-frame clones only, not all of them. The data show approximately 32,000 clones, around 70% seen once. This chain uses TRBV7-9 with TRBJ2-1, with D perhaps TRBD2 (5 bases). The TCR was taken from a human donor with non-small cell lung cancer who had stable disease on radiotherapy plus ipilimumab. The sequences come from peripheral blood, collected from a patient treated with radiotherapy plus ipilimumab. CDR3 DNA sequence: TGTGCCAGCAGCTTAGCGCCTAGCCTAAAGGGAAACAATGAGCAGTTCTTC. It translates to CASSLAPSLKGNNEQFF. Filled out from reference TRBV7-9 and TRBJ2-1, the complete variable domain reads DTGVSQNPRHKITKRGQNVTFRCDPISEHNRLYWYRQTLGQGPEFLTYFQNEAQLEKSRLLSDRFSAERPKGSFSTLEIQRTEQGDSAMYLCASSLAPSLKGNNEQFFGPGTRLTVL.